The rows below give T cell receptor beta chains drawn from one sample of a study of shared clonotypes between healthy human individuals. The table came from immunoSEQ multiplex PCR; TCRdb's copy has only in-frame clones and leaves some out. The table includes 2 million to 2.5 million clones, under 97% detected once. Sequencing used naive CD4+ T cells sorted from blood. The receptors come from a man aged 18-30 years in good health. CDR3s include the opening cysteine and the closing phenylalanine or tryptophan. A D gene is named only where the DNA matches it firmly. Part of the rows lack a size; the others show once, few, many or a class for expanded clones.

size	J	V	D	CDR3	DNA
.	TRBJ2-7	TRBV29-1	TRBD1	CSALDRVRYEQYF	TGCAGCGCCTTGGACAGGGTACGCTACGAGCAGTACTTC
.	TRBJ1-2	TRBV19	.	CASSIGWTAYGYTF	TGTGCCAGTAGTATAGGCTGGACAGCCTATGGCTACACCTTC
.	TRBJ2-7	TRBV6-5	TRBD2	CASGRAWYEQYF	TGTGCCAGCGGGAGGGCCTGGTACGAGCAGTACTTC
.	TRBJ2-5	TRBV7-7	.	CASSFGAEETQYF	TGTGCTAGCAGCTTCGGGGCCGAGGAGACCCAGTACTTC
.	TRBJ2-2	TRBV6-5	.	CASRELAGELFF	TGTGCCAGCAGGGAACTGGCCGGGGAGCTGTTTTTT
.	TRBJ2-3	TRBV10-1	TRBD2	CASSESLAGSFKDTQYF	TGCGCCAGCAGTGAGTCGCTAGCGGGAAGTTTCAAAGATACGCAGTATTTT
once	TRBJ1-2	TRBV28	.	CASRLDRDYGYTF	TGTGCCAGCAGATTGGACAGAGACTATGGCTACACCTTC
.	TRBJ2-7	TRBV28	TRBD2	CASSLRPSGAYEQYF	TGTGCCAGCAGTTTACGGCCTAGCGGGGCCTACGAGCAGTACTTC
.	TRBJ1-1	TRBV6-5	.	CASSRTQGGTEAFF	TGTGCCAGCAGTAGGACTCAGGGAGGCACTGAAGCTTTCTTT
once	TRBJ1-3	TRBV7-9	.	CASSLLGGSSGNTIYF	TGTGCCAGCAGCTTACTCGGGGGCTCCTCTGGAAACACCATATATTTT
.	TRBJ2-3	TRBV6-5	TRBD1	CASSFDRGTDTQYF	TGTGCCAGCAGTTTCGACAGGGGAACAGATACGCAGTATTTT
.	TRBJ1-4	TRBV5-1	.	CASSYDGQATNEKLFF	TGCGCCAGCAGCTACGACGGCCAAGCAACTAATGAAAAACTGTTTTTT
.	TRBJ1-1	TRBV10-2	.	CASRQYIEAFF	TGCGCCAGCCGGCAGTATATTGAAGCTTTCTTT
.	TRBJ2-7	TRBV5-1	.	CASSLLGVYEQYF	TGCGCCAGCAGCTTGCTGGGAGTCTACGAGCAGTACTTC
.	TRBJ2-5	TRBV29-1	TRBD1	CSVELVQGVKTQYF	TGCAGCGTTGAATTAGTACAGGGGGTCAAGACCCAGTACTTC
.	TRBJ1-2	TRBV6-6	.	CASSYSRGYTF	TGTGCCAGCAGTTACTCGAGGGGCTACACCTTC
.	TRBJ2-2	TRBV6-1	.	CASSDTGELFF	TGTGCCAGCAGTGATACCGGGGAGCTGTTTTTT
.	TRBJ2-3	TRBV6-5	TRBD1	CASSKTGNTDTQYF	TGTGCCAGCAGCAAGACAGGGAACACAGATACGCAGTATTTT
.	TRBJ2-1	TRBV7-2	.	CASSSQGTGWNEQFF	TGTGCCAGCAGCTCGCAGGGGACTGGGTGGAATGAGCAGTTCTTC
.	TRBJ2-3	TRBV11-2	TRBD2	CASSWRLAGELGQYF	TGTGCCAGCAGCTGGAGACTAGCGGGAGAGTTGGGGCAGTATTTT
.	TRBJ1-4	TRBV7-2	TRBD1	CASSLQGADEKLFF	TGTGCCAGCAGCTTACAGGGGGCTGATGAAAAACTGTTTTTT
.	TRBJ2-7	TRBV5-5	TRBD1	CASRGQGIAYEQYF	TGTGCCAGCAGGGGACAGGGGATTGCCTACGAGCAGTACTTC
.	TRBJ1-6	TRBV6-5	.	CASSYSSNNSPLHF	TGTGCCAGCAGTTACTCCAGCAATAATTCACCCCTCCACTTT
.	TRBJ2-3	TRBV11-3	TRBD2	CASSPFGGTDTQYF	TGTGCCAGCAGCCCCTTCGGGGGGACAGATACGCAGTATTTT
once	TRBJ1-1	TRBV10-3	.	CAIMRGRNTEAFF	TGTGCCATCATGAGGGGGAGGAACACTGAAGCTTTCTTT
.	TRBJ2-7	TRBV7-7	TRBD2	CASSLRAGAPYEQYF	TGTGCTAGCAGCTTACGAGCGGGAGCCCCCTACGAGCAGTACTTC
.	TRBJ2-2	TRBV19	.	CASSILPINQGTGELFF	TGTGCCAGTAGTATCCTACCAATCAACCAGGGAACCGGGGAGCTGTTTTTT
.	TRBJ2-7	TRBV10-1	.	CASGRTLFSYEQYF	TGCGCCAGCGGGAGGACCTTATTCTCCTACGAGCAGTACTTC
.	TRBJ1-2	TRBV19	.	CASTFNYGYTF	TGTGCCAGTACCTTTAACTATGGCTACACCTTC
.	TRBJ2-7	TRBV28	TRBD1	CAGRTGGNSYEQYF	TGTGCCGGCAGGACAGGGGGAAACTCCTACGAGCAGTACTTC
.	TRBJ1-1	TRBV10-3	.	CAISPASNTEAFF	TGTGCCATCAGTCCCGCCTCAAACACTGAAGCTTTCTTT
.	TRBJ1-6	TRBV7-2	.	CASSLEKGSYNSPLHF	TGTGCCAGCAGCTTAGAGAAGGGGTCCTATAATTCACCCCTCCACTTT
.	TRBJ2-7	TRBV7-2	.	CASSLGDIYEQYF	TGTGCCAGCAGCTTGGGGGACATCTACGAGCAGTACTTC
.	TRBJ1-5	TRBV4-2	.	CASSQEKGQPQHF	TGTGCCAGCAGCCAAGAGAAGGGTCAGCCCCAGCATTTT
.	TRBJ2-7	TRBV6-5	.	CASLNPQGPEQYF	TGTGCCAGCTTGAACCCCCAGGGCCCCGAGCAGTACTTC
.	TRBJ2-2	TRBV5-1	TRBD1	CASSPQGQGTPGELFF	TGCGCCAGCAGCCCCCAGGGACAGGGAACCCCCGGGGAGCTGTTTTTT
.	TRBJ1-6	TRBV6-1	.	CASSPLQPGESPLHF	TGTGCCAGCAGCCCCCTACAACCTGGAGAATCACCCCTCCACTTT